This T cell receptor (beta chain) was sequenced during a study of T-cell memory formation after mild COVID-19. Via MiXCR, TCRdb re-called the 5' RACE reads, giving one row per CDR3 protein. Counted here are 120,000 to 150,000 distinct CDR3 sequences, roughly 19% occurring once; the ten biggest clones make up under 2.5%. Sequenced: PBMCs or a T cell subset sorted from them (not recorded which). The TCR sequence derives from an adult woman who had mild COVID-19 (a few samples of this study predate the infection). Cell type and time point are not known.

CDR3 sequence reads: CASSPESHTQYF. The CDR3 DNA sequence: TGCGCCAGCAGCCCCGAGAGTCATACGCAGTATTTT. This sequence joins TRBV4-3 and TRBJ2-3; D ambiguous. This CDR3 has 12 residues. Germline V CDR1 and CDR2: LGHNA, YSLEER. V was cut by 4 bases and J by 7 bases, with 9 bases left in between.